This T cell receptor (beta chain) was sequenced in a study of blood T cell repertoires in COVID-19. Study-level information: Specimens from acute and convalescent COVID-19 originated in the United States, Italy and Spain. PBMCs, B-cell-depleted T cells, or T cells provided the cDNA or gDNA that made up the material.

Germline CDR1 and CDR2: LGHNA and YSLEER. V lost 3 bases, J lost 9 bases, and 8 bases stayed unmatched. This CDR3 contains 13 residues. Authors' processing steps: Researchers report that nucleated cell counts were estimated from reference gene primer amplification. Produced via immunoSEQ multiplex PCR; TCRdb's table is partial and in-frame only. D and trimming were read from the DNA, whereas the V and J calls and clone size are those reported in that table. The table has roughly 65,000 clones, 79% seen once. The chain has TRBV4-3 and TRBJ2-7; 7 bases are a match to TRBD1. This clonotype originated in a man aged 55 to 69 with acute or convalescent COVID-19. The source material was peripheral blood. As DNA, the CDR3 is TGCGCCAGCAGCCAGGATAGGGGGCAGGGGCAGTACTTC. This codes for CASSQDRGQGQYF.